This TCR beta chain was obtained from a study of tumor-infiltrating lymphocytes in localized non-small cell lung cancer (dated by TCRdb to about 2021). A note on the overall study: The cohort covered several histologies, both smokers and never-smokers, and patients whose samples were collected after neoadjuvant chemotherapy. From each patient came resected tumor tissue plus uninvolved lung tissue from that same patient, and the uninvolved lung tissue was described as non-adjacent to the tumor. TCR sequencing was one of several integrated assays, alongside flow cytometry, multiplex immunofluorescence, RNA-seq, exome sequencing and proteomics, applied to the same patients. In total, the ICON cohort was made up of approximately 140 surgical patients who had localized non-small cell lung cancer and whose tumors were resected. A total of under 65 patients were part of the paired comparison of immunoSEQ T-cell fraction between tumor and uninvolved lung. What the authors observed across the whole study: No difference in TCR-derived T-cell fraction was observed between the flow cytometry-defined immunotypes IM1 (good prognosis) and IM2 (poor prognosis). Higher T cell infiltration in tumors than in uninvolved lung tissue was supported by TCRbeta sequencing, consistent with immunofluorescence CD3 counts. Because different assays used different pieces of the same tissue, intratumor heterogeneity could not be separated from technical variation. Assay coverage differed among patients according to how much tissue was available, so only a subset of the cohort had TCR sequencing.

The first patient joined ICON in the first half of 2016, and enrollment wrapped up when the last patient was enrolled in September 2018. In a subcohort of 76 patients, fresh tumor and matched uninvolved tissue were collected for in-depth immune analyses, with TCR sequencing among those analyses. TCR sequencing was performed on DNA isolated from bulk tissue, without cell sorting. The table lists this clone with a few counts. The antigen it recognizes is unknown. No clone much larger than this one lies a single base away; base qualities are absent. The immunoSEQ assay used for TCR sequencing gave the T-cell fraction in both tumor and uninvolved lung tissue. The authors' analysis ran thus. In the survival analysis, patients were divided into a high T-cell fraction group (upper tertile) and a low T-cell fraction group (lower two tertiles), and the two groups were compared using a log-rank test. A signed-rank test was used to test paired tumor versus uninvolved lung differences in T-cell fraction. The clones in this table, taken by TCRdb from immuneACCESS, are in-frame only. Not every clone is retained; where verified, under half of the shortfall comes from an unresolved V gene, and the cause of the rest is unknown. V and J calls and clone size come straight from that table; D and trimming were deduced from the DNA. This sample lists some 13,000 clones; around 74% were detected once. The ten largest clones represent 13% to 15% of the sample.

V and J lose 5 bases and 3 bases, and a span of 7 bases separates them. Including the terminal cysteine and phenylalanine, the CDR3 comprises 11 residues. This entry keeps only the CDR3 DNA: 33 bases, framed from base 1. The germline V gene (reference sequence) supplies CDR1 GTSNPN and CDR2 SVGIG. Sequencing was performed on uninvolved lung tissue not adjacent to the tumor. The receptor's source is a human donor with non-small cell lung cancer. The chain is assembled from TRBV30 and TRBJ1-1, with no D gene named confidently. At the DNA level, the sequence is TGTGCCTGGTTAGCATACACTGAAGCTTTCTTT. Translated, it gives CAWLAYTEAFF.